These 18 T cell receptor beta chains were sequenced from one sample in a study of blood T cells in healthy people across ages. Through a sample-barcoded 5' primer and a J-beta primer mix, a second PCR was run for roughly 7 to 12 cycles. TCRdb fed the 5' RACE reads into MiXCR, producing one record per CDR3 protein. The data show about 810,000 distinct CDR3 sequences, roughly 35% seen once. The sequenced material came from blood. These receptors originate from a man aged 18-30 years in good health.

The V call is TRBV5-1, the J call TRBJ2-3; the D gene could be TRBD1 or TRBD2 (6 bases each). V lost 3 bases, J lost 4 bases, and 15 bases lay in between. The CDR3 is made up of 15 amino acids. Germline V gene data show CDR1 as SGHRS and CDR2 as YFSETQ. The DNA of the CDR3 is TGCGCCAGCAGCTGGGGGGCAGGCTCATCAGATACGCAGTATTTT. This sequence encodes CASSWGAGSSDTQYF.

The rearrangement joins TRBV2 to TRBJ2-7; D possibly corresponds to TRBD2 (5 bases). Deletions cut 7 bases from V and 1 base from J, with 14 bases between. The CDR3 has 14 amino acids. CDR1 SNHLY and CDR2 FYNNEI come from the germline V gene. CDR3 residues: CASILLSGSYEQYF. CDR3 bases: TGTGCCAGCATTCTTTTGTCGGGGTCCTACGAGCAGTACTTC.

This clonotype was counted ten times or more. The chain uses TRBV7-7 and TRBJ2-5, with TRBD2 matching 11 bases. Looked up from germline, CDR1 is SSHAT and CDR2 is FNYEAQ (reference sequence). V lost 5 bases to trimming and J lost 7 bases; unmatched junction nucleotides: 6. The CDR3 length is 14 residues. The CDR3 nucleotides are TGTGCCAGCAGCCCCGAGACTAGCGGGACGACCCAGTACTTC. It is translated as CASSPETSGTTQYF.

In its sample, this clonotype was seen a few times. This chain connects TRBV6-6 to TRBJ2-1, with 7 bases lining up with TRBD1. Germline CDR1 reads MNHNY; CDR2 reads SVGAGI (reference sequence). There are 16 residues in the CDR3. Trimming cost V 6 bases and J 7 bases; bases outside gene matches: 15. This chain's CDR3 is CASRPAGGIVVNEQFF. The CDR3 region has the DNA TGTGCCAGCAGACCTGCAGGGGGTATAGTAGTGAATGAGCAGTTCTTC.

The V call is TRBV7-2, the J call TRBJ2-7; D call uncertain. In germline, CDR1 is SGHTA, CDR2 FQGNSA. This CDR3 contains 13 residues. V was clipped by 2 bases and J by 3 bases, with 8 bases between them. In DNA, the CDR3 is TGTGCCAGCAGCTTAAACGTTAACTACGAGCAGTACTTC. This translates into CASSLNVNYEQYF. The full variable domain, completed using reference TRBV7-2 and TRBJ2-7, is GAGVSQSPSNKVTEKGKDVELRCDPISGHTALYWYRQSLGQGLEFLIYFQGNSAPDKSGLPSDRFSAERTGGSVSTLTIQRTQQEDSAVYLCASSLNVNYEQYFGPGTRLTVT.

The table lists this clonotype with a few counts. V usage is TRBV7-9 and J usage is TRBJ2-1, with 9 bases that match TRBD2. The CDR3 consists of 15 residues. V gave up 4 bases and J gave up 9 bases; unmatched junction bases: 10. Germline CDR1 reads SEHNR; CDR2 reads FQNEAQ (reference sequence). The CDR3 loop reads CASSSNSGTSSEQFF. The CDR3 nucleotides are TGTGCCAGCAGCTCCAATTCCGGGACTAGCAGTGAGCAGTTCTTC.

The genes are TRBV6-1 and TRBJ1-4, with unresolved D. Germline V gives CDR1 MNHNS, CDR2 SASEGT. The ends were cut back, 8 bases at V and 0 bases at J, with 13 bases in the middle. The CDR3 contains 15 residues. This CDR3 is CASESVVATNEKLFF. The CDR3, as DNA: TGTGCCAGCGAATCCGTAGTTGCAACTAATGAAAAACTGTTTTTT.

A few counts support this clonotype. The V and J genes are TRBV5-1 and TRBJ2-1, with D perhaps TRBD2 (6 bases). V was shortened by 0 bases and J by 4 bases, with 17 bases between the two germline ends. CDR3 length: 17 amino acids. The germline V gene encodes CDR1 SGHRS and CDR2 YFSETQ. The CDR3 DNA follows: TGCGCCAGCAGCTTGGCCGGGGGATCTTTGTATTACAATGAGCAGTTCTTC. As protein: CASSLAGGSLYYNEQFF. The entire variable domain, with the rest obtained from reference TRBV5-1 and TRBJ2-1, is as follows: KAGVTQTPRYLIKTRGQQVTLSCSPISGHRSVSWYQQTPGQGLQFLFEYFSETQRNKGNFPGRFSGRQFSNSRSEMNVSTLELGDSALYLCASSLAGGSLYYNEQFFGPGTRLTVL.

This clonotype has more than one count but fewer than ten. The chain employs TRBV12-3 or TRBV12-4 and TRBJ1-5, with D maybe TRBD1 (6 bases). This CDR3 spans 19 amino acids. Between the trimmed V and J ends, which lost 0 bases and 3 bases, there was a span of 21 bases. The CDR3 spells CASSLALVSRQGYNQPQHF. CDR3 nucleotides: TGTGCCAGCAGTTTAGCGCTTGTTAGCCGGCAGGGGTACAATCAGCCCCAGCATTTT.

The CDR3 region has the DNA TGTGCCAGCAGCTTAAATCCGGAATTTGGCTACACCTTC. This codes for CASSLNPEFGYTF. The rearrangement joins TRBV7-2 to TRBJ1-2; the D is unclear. V lost 2 bases and J 7 bases, leaving 11 bases between the germline ends. CDR1 and CDR2 from the germline V gene are SGHTA and FQGNSA. CDR3 length equals 13 residues.

A word on this clonotype: This may stem from a read error, because a much larger clone lies one nucleotide away. The chain carries TRBV27 and TRBJ2-7, with D hard to call. Germline CDR1 reads MNHEY; CDR2 reads SMNVEV (reference sequence). This CDR3 is built from 15 residues. The CDR3 DNA reads TGTGCCAGCAGTCAACAACCGACGGGCTCCCACGAGCAGTACTTC. Encoded protein: CASSQQPTGSHEQYF.

This clonotype was counted between two and nine times. This chain links TRBV12-3 or TRBV12-4 with TRBJ1-1; D ambiguous. V lost 3 bases to trimming and J lost 1 base, with 6 bases between them. The length of the CDR3 is 13 residues. The CDR3 loop reads CASSFEENTEAFF. In nucleotides, the CDR3 is TGTGCCAGCAGTTTTGAAGAGAACACTGAAGCTTTCTTT.

V is TRBV20-1 and J is TRBJ2-3; 8 bases match TRBD2. From germline, CDR1 is DFQATT and CDR2 SNEGSKA (reference sequence). The CDR3 contains 15 residues. V gave up 6 bases and J gave up 5 bases; unmatched junction bases: 13. In nucleotides, the CDR3 is TGCAGTGCCGACCCGGGAGGGAGCGCGGGAGATACGCAGTATTTT. Its protein is CSADPGGSAGDTQYF.

This clonotype was counted a few times. The chain employs TRBV27 and TRBJ2-5; D ambiguous. The J call could be wrong; TRBJ2-7 is a better fit for the DNA end. The germline CDR1 and CDR2 sequences are MNHEY and SMNVEV (reference sequence). The CDR3 has 13 amino acids. In DNA, the CDR3 is TGTGCCAGCAGTTTTGCAAGGGAAGGCGAGCAGTACTTC. It yields the protein CASSFAREGEQYF.

This clonotype occurred a few times. This chain joins TRBV9 and TRBJ2-1; D remains unclear. Trimming removed 0 bases at V and 4 bases at J, with 5 bases between. Germline values: CDR1 SGDLS, CDR2 YYNGEE. The length of the CDR3 is 13 residues. Written as DNA, the CDR3 is TGTGCCAGCAGCGTAGAAGAATACAATGAGCAGTTCTTC. Translating it yields CASSVEEYNEQFF.

This clonotype came up a few times. This CDR3 reads CASSHTTGMETQYF. The DNA for the CDR3 is TGTGCCAGCAGCCATACCACAGGGATGGAGACCCAGTACTTC. V usage is TRBV7-9 and J usage is TRBJ2-5; D might be TRBD1 (6 bases). The germline CDR1 and CDR2 sequences are SEHNR and FQNEAQ (reference sequence). This CDR3 contains 14 residues. Between the trimmed V and J ends, which lost 5 bases and 5 bases, there was a span of 15 bases. The whole variable domain, filled in from reference TRBV7-9 and TRBJ2-5, reads DTGVSQNPRHKITKRGQNVTFRCDPISEHNRLYWYRQTLGQGPEFLTYFQNEAQLEKSRLLSDRFSAERPKGSFSTLEIQRTEQGDSAMYLCASSHTTGMETQYFGPGTRLLVL.

V is TRBV5-6 and J is TRBJ1-5; a weak D match, TRBD1 (6 bases). CDR1 SGHDT and CDR2 YYEEEE come from the germline V gene. The V end was cut by 5 bases, the J end by 7 bases, with 13 bases between. The CDR3 is 13 amino acids. CDR3 protein: CASSRGGLQPQHF. The DNA for the CDR3 is TGTGCCAGCAGTCGGGGGGGCCTCCAGCCCCAGCATTTT.

This clonotype was detected once. The chain uses TRBV7-9 and TRBJ2-2; D gene uncertain. The V gene's germline CDR1 is SEHNR and CDR2 FQNEAQ (reference sequence). This CDR3 spans 15 amino acids. With 0 bases removed from V and 2 bases from J, the gap between germline ends came to 7 bases. CDR3 coding DNA: TGTGCCAGCAGCTTAGCGGTACCAAACACCGGGGAGCTGTTTTTT. Translation gives CASSLAVPNTGELFF.